Listed below are T cell receptor beta chains from one sample, sequenced in a study of T-cell memory formation after mild COVID-19. TCRdb processed the 5' RACE reads anew with MiXCR; each CDR3 protein has one entry. The sample carries more than 350,000 distinct CDR3 sequences, 15% to 20% recorded once. The specimen sequenced was PBMCs or a T cell subset sorted from them (not recorded which). Source of these receptors: a young man who had mild COVID-19 (a few samples of this study predate the infection). Cell type and time point are not known. Each CDR3 is given with its conserved first and last residue. The D gene is left open where the match is weak. Where a row states a size, it is once, few, many or the class of an expanded clone; other rows omit it.

D,size,J,V,CDR3,DNA
TRBD1,.,TRBJ1-6,TRBV30,CAWSARGPTNSPLHF,TGTGCCTGGAGCGCCAGGGGGCCTACTAATTCACCCCTCCACTTT
.,once,TRBJ2-6,TRBV7-7,CASSPPVGRGGANVLTF,TGTGCCAGCAGCCCCCCGGTGGGGCGTGGAGGGGCCAACGTCCTGACTTTC
.,few,TRBJ2-3,TRBV6-5,CASSPRGFSTDTQYF,TGTGCCAGCAGCCCCCGCGGGTTTAGCACAGATACGCAGTATTTT
TRBD2,many,TRBJ2-3,TRBV5-1,CASSLAVTGGLTDTQYF,TGCGCCAGCAGCTTGGCTGTTACGGGGGGACTCACAGATACGCAGTATTTT
.,.,TRBJ1-5,TRBV4-2,CASSQDRGWNQPQHF,TGTGCCAGCAGCCAAGATCGAGGGTGGAATCAGCCCCAGCATTTT
TRBD1,few,TRBJ2-5,TRBV11-2,CASSFGTGGAETQYF,TGTGCCAGCAGCTTCGGGACAGGGGGCGCTGAGACCCAGTACTTC
.,few,TRBJ1-5,TRBV5-1,CASSSGTVGGPQHF,TGCGCCAGCAGCTCGGGGACGGTCGGTGGGCCCCAGCATTTT
TRBD1,.,TRBJ2-1,TRBV5-1,CASSATGDEQFF,TGCGCCAGCAGCGCCACAGGGGATGAGCAGTTCTTC
.,.,TRBJ2-2,TRBV5-1,CASSLDRGSAGELFF,TGCGCCAGCAGCTTGGATCGGGGCTCGGCCGGGGAGCTGTTTTTT
.,few,TRBJ2-1,TRBV7-6,CASSPKADLSYNEQFF,TGTGCCAGCAGCCCAAAGGCAGACCTTTCCTACAATGAGCAGTTCTTC
TRBD2,.,TRBJ2-7,TRBV7-8,CASTGTSGVGEQYF,TGTGCCAGCACCGGGACTAGCGGGGTCGGTGAGCAGTACTTC
TRBD2,many,TRBJ2-7,TRBV18,CASSPTGGTTYEQYF,TGTGCCAGCTCACCCACGGGGGGGACGACCTACGAGCAGTACTTC
.,.,TRBJ2-5,TRBV30,CAWHLWLGETQYF,TGTGCCTGGCATCTTTGGTTAGGGGAGACCCAGTACTTC
TRBD2,.,TRBJ2-1,TRBV9,CASSAPGLAGGPYEQFF,TGTGCCAGCAGCGCACCGGGACTAGCGGGGGGGCCTTATGAGCAGTTCTTC
TRBD2,few,TRBJ2-1,TRBV4-3,CASSQEYGLAGGWNEQFF,TGCGCCAGCAGCCAAGAATACGGGTTAGCGGGGGGCTGGAATGAGCAGTTCTTC
.,few,TRBJ2-2,TRBV25-1,CASSESLYRDGSAGELFF,TGTGCCAGCAGTGAATCCCTATACAGGGATGGAAGCGCCGGGGAGCTGTTTTTT
.,many,TRBJ2-4,TRBV5-1,CASSPQPIAKNIQYF,TGCGCCAGCAGCCCCCAGCCGATAGCCAAAAACATTCAGTACTTC
TRBD1,many,TRBJ2-3,TRBV5-1,CATSLDRGLHTDTQYF,TGCGCCACCTCACTCGACAGGGGGCTTCATACAGATACGCAGTATTTT
.,.,TRBJ2-7,TRBV9,CASSKQAGTYEQYF,TGTGCCAGCAGCAAACAGGCCGGTACTTACGAGCAGTACTTC
TRBD1,.,TRBJ2-1,TRBV6-2/TRBV6-3,CAGKQGGSYNEQFF,TGTGCCGGGAAACAGGGGGGCTCCTACAATGAGCAGTTCTTC
TRBD1,.,TRBJ1-6,TRBV3-1,CASSQGGTGFGSPLHF,TGTGCCAGCAGCCAGGGAGGGACAGGGTTCGGATCACCCCTCCACTTT
.,.,TRBJ1-1,TRBV4-1,CASSQGQTLNTEAFF,TGCGCCAGCAGCCAAGGACAGACTCTGAACACTGAAGCTTTCTTT
.,.,TRBJ2-7,TRBV30,CAWSGLGGYEQYF,TGTGCCTGGAGCGGTTTGGGGGGATACGAGCAGTACTTC
.,.,TRBJ2-1,TRBV5-4,CASSLGGASDEQFF,TGTGCCAGCAGCTTGGGGGGGGCTAGCGATGAGCAGTTCTTC
.,.,TRBJ2-5,TRBV20-1,CSAHAETQYF,TGCAGTGCTCACGCGGAGACCCAGTACTTC
TRBD2,few,TRBJ2-7,TRBV29-1,CSVEDQAGTAYEQYF,TGCAGCGTTGAAGATCAAGCGGGGACCGCCTACGAGCAGTACTTC
TRBD2,many,TRBJ2-4,TRBV2,CASRGGAKNIQYF,TGTGCCAGCCGGGGGGGTGCCAAAAACATTCAGTACTTC
.,.,TRBJ2-1,TRBV4-1,CASRGGAGQFF,TGCGCCAGCAGGGGGGGAGCGGGCCAGTTCTTC
.,few,TRBJ2-2,TRBV15,CATSRPTRELFF,TGTGCCACCAGCAGACCCACCAGGGAGCTGTTTTTT
.,.,TRBJ2-1,TRBV7-6,CASSLVGGWEQFF,TGTGCCAGCAGCTTAGTCGGGGGCTGGGAGCAGTTCTTC
TRBD1,.,TRBJ1-5,TRBV27,CATSRTGSIYSNQPQHF,TGTGCCACCTCCCGGACAGGGAGCATTTATAGCAATCAGCCCCAGCATTTT
.,.,TRBJ2-5,TRBV4-1,CASSHGIGGQETQYF,TGCGCCAGCAGCCATGGTATCGGCGGGCAAGAGACCCAGTACTTC
.,many,TRBJ2-1,TRBV5-1,CASSLEAGIYNEQFF,TGCGCCAGCAGCTTGGAGGCAGGGATATACAATGAGCAGTTCTTC
.,.,TRBJ2-1,TRBV7-9,CASSSPGLGGGEQFF,TGTGCCAGCAGCTCCCCCGGGCTCGGGGGTGGTGAGCAGTTCTTC
.,few,TRBJ2-3,TRBV27,CASKLEGTDTQYF,TGTGCCAGCAAACTCGAGGGGACAGATACGCAGTATTTT
.,.,TRBJ2-1,TRBV6-2/TRBV6-3,CASSYSGYLFF,TGTGCCAGCAGTTACTCGGGTTATCTGTTCTTC